This T cell receptor (beta chain) was recovered during a study of T cell changes during pregnancy in multiple sclerosis. This CDR3 has 13 residues. With 1 base removed from V and 6 bases from J, the gap between germline ends came to 10 bases. Germline V gene lookup returns CDR1 MGHRA and CDR2 YSYEKL. Assay used: immunoSEQ multiplex PCR; TCRdb lists only in-frame clones, some missing. The sample comprises about 92,000 clones, almost 95% of which are singletons, and over 2% rests with the top ten. The sequences come from peripheral blood, collected in the first trimester of pregnancy. The chain employs TRBV4-1 and TRBJ2-7, with D perhaps matching TRBD1 (5 bases). This receptor was identified in a female donor with multiple sclerosis, enrolled in a pregnancy study. CDR3 residues: CASSQVGAPEQYF. CDR3 in DNA: TGCGCCAGCAGCCAAGTAGGGGCTCCCGAGCAGTACTTC.